Shown below are 24 T cell receptor beta chains from a single sample sequenced in a study of blood T cell repertoires in COVID-19. Data came from immunoSEQ multiplex PCR; TCRdb stores just in-frame clones and leaves some out. The data show tens of thousands of clones, more than 75% seen once. The specimen sequenced was peripheral blood. The origin of the receptors is a woman between 70 and 85 years old with acute or convalescent COVID-19.

The gene calls are TRBV7-8 and TRBJ1-1; a possible D gene is TRBD1 (5 bases). V was clipped by 2 bases and J by 4 bases, with 8 bases between them. The CDR3 contains 13 residues. From germline, CDR1 is SGHVS and CDR2 FQNEAQ. The CDR3, as DNA: TGTGCCAGCAGCTTACGACAGCCCACTGAAGCTTTCTTT. Protein product: CASSLRQPTEAFF.

The rearrangement uses TRBV5-6 and TRBJ2-7; 10 nucleotides match TRBD1. The CDR3 runs 15 residues. Trimming at V came to 1 base and at J to 7 bases, leaving 8 bases not matched to a gene. CDR1 and CDR2 (germline): SGHDT, YYEEEE. CDR3 coding DNA: TGTGCCAGCAGCTTGTTCGACAGGGGGCGTGGTGAGCAGTACTTC. Translating it yields CASSLFDRGRGEQYF. The full variable domain, completed using reference TRBV5-6 and TRBJ2-7, is DAGVTQSPTHLIKTRGQQVTLRCSPKSGHDTVSWYQQALGQGPQFIFQYYEEEERQRGNFPDRFSGHQFPNYSSELNVNALLLGDSALYLCASSLFDRGRGEQYFGPGTRLTVT.

The V and J genes are TRBV3-1 (or the pseudogene TRBV3-2) and TRBJ2-7; D might be TRBD1 (5 bases). Trimming cost V 3 bases and J 5 bases, with 8 bases left between them. This CDR3 is built from 12 residues. The germline CDR1 and CDR2 sequences are LGHDT and YNNKEL (reference sequence). The CDR3 region has the DNA TGTGCCAGCAGCCACTTCAGGGACGAGCAGTACTTC. It yields the protein CASSHFRDEQYF.

This clone was detected only once. V is TRBV27 and J is TRBJ2-1; D gene ambiguous. The length of the CDR3 is 14 residues. CDR1 MNHEY and CDR2 SMNVEV come from the germline V gene (reference sequence). Trimming took off 5 bases at V and 5 bases at J, with 13 bases between the two ends. The CDR3 bases are TGTGCCAGCAGTGGCGGCGCGTTCCACAATGAGCAGTTCTTC. It yields the protein CASSGGAFHNEQFF.

The rearrangement links TRBV20-1 to TRBJ2-3, with D perhaps TRBD2 (5 bases). Germline V gene data show CDR1 as DFQATT and CDR2 as SNEGSKA (reference sequence). Trimming took 4 bases from V and 4 from J, leaving 6 bases between them. This CDR3 contains 11 residues. CDR3 protein: CSAIASDTQYF. CDR3 nucleotides: TGCAGTGCTATAGCGTCAGATACGCAGTATTTT.

The rearrangement uses TRBV28 and TRBJ1-3; tentatively, D is TRBD1 (6 bases). Trimming shortened V by 4 bases and J by 7 bases, and 17 bases separated the two germline ends. CDR1 is MDHEN, CDR2 SYDVKM, per germline. The CDR3 length is 15 residues. In DNA form, the CDR3 reads TGTGCCAGCAGTTCGACGGACACCCAGGGGAACACCATATATTTT. Protein sequence: CASSSTDTQGNTIYF.

This rearrangement joins TRBV5-8 to TRBJ1-6, with D possibly matching TRBD1 (5 bases). V was pared by 0 bases and J by 13 bases, with 17 bases between. The CDR3 is made up of 15 amino acids. The germline CDR1 and CDR2 sequences are SGHTS and YDEGEE. CDR3 coding DNA: TGTGCCAGCAGCTTGGATTCGGGGGGAAGGAGTCCCCTCCACTTT. It encodes CASSLDSGGRSPLHF.

This clone was counted many times. This rearrangement joins TRBV7-9 to TRBJ2-7; 8 bases map to TRBD1. The CDR3 is 18 residues long. In germline, CDR1 is SEHNR, CDR2 FQNEAQ (reference sequence). With 3 bases clipped from V and 1 base from J, the junction kept 14 bases outside the gene matches. Here the CDR3 reads CASSFGQGGGGGSYEQYF. In nucleotides, the CDR3 is TGTGCCAGCAGCTTCGGACAGGGAGGTGGGGGCGGTTCCTACGAGCAGTACTTC.

The J gene is TRBJ2-1, the V gene TRBV3-1 (or the pseudogene TRBV3-2), with D possibly TRBD2 on 6 matching bases. CDR1 is LGHDT, CDR2 YNNKEL, per germline (reference sequence). With 2 bases removed from V and 2 bases from J, the gap between germline ends came to 13 bases. The CDR3 runs 16 residues. The CDR3 reads CASSQSGTLAYNEQFF. The DNA for the CDR3 is TGTGCCAGCAGCCAATCCGGGACTCTGGCCTACAATGAGCAGTTCTTC.

This chain uses TRBV27 with TRBJ2-5; 9 bases map to TRBD1. The CDR3 is 16 residues long. Germline V gene sequence: CDR1 MNHEY, CDR2 SMNVEV (reference sequence). The trim removed 3 bases at V and 4 bases at J, leaving 9 bases unmatched. The CDR3 protein is CASSLVMGQGRETQYF. The CDR3 DNA reads TGTGCCAGCAGTTTGGTAATGGGACAGGGACGAGAGACCCAGTACTTC.

The chain links TRBV16 to TRBJ2-5; D is possibly TRBD1 (6 bases). Per germline, CDR1 KGHSY and CDR2 FQNENV. The CDR3 is 13 amino acids. Trimming stripped 5 bases from V and 1 base from J, with 8 bases between. CDR3 DNA sequence: TGTGCCAGCAGCTGGACAGTCCAAGAGACCCAGTACTTC. This sequence encodes CASSWTVQETQYF.

This rearrangement joins TRBV7-9 to TRBJ2-5, with D possibly being TRBD2 (6 bases). In germline, CDR1 is SEHNR, CDR2 FQNEAQ (reference sequence). The length of the CDR3 is 19 residues. Trimming removed 5 bases from V and 1 base from J, with 26 bases in between. The CDR3 sequence is CASSPGTLAQTLFQETQYF. DNA for the CDR3: TGTGCCAGCAGCCCCGGGACTCTGGCCCAAACCTTATTCCAAGAGACCCAGTACTTC.

V and J are TRBV5-1 and TRBJ2-1, with D tentatively TRBD2 (5 bases). V dropped 4 bases and J dropped 0 bases, with 14 bases sitting between them. The CDR3 loop spans 16 amino acids. Germline V gene sequence: CDR1 SGHRS, CDR2 YFSETQ. The CDR3 loop reads CASSPAPGSSYNEQFF. In DNA form, the CDR3 reads TGCGCCAGCAGCCCGGCCCCTGGGAGCTCCTACAATGAGCAGTTCTTC.

This sequence joins TRBV12-3 or TRBV12-4 and TRBJ1-3; D remains ambiguous. The V and J ends lost 6 bases and 5 bases respectively, with 11 bases between them. The CDR3 runs to 13 residues. CDR3 nucleotides: TGTGCCAGCAGCGCTGGAGGTAGAAACACCATATATTTT. Its protein is CASSAGGRNTIYF.

The V and J genes are TRBV7-3 and TRBJ1-3; D not resolved. V gave up 5 bases and J gave up 4 bases, with 9 bases separating them. Germline V gene lookup returns CDR1 SGHTA and CDR2 FQGTGA. This CDR3 is 13 amino acids long. DNA for the CDR3: TGTGCCAGCAGCCCCCACGGGGGAAACACCATATATTTT. It translates to CASSPHGGNTIYF.

The chain is built from TRBV9 and TRBJ2-2; 11 positions agree with TRBD2. The CDR3 contains 18 residues. With V trimmed by 0 bases and J by 5 bases, 9 bases remained unmatched. Germline V gene lookup returns CDR1 SGDLS and CDR2 YYNGEE. CDR3 DNA: TGTGCCAGCAGCGTAGACCCCCCTTTAGCGGGAGGGACCGGGGAGCTGTTTTTT. It specifies CASSVDPPLAGGTGELFF. The full variable domain, in which reference TRBV9 and TRBJ2-2 provide the parts outside the CDR3, is DSGVTQTPKHLITATGQRVTLRCSPRSGDLSVYWYQQSLDQGLQFLIQYYNGEERAKGNILERFSAQQFPDLHSELNLSSLELGDSALYFCASSVDPPLAGGTGELFFGEGSRLTVL.

In this sample, this clone turned up many times. The chain employs TRBV7-9 and TRBJ2-1; 10 bases line up with TRBD2. Trimming removed 1 base from V and 8 bases from J; junction bases left unmatched: 8. The length of the CDR3 is 16 residues. CDR1 and CDR2 from the germline V gene are SEHNR and FQNEAQ (reference sequence). The DNA for the CDR3 is TGTGCCAGCAGCTTAGGGACTAGCGGCTTAATTTATGAGCAGTTCTTC. Amino acids: CASSLGTSGLIYEQFF.

The chain couples TRBV10-3 to TRBJ2-6; 13 positions match TRBD2. CDR3 length equals 18 residues. From germline, CDR1 is ENHRY and CDR2 SYGVKD. After removal of 6 bases from V and 0 bases from J, the junction contained 5 bases not matched to a gene. DNA for the CDR3: TGTGCCATCAGCGCCGGACTAGCGGGAGTCTCTGGGGCCAACGTCCTGACTTTC. This gives the protein CAISAGLAGVSGANVLTF.

The chain has TRBV27 and TRBJ2-3; 8 positions match TRBD2. Unmatched junction bases numbered 8, after V lost 0 bases and J lost 6 bases. Germline V gene lookup returns CDR1 MNHEY and CDR2 SMNVEV (reference sequence). There are 16 residues in the CDR3. CDR3 coding DNA: TGTGCCAGCAGTTTATCGGGCGGGGGGCCGTGGGATACGCAGTATTTT. Its protein is CASSLSGGGPWDTQYF.

This chain links TRBV5-6 with TRBJ1-2; 7 bases align to TRBD1. CDR1 is SGHDT and CDR2 is YYEEEE in the germline V gene. This CDR3 region has 13 residues. V lost 0 bases and J lost 5; bases outside the gene matches: 1. DNA of the CDR3: TGTGCCAGCAGCTTGGGGGGACAGTATGGCTACACCTTC. This codes for CASSLGGQYGYTF.

The V call is TRBV6-5, the J call TRBJ2-2, with 7 bases matching TRBD1. J gave up 3 bases and V 0 bases, and 1 base lay outside the gene matches. Germline V gene data show CDR1 as MNHEY and CDR2 as SVGAGI. The CDR3 loop spans 15 amino acids. DNA of the CDR3: TGTGCCAGCAGTTACTCTGGGACAGACACCGGGGAGCTGTTTTTT. This codes for CASSYSGTDTGELFF.

The gene calls are TRBV6-5 and TRBJ2-7; tentative D call: TRBD1 (5 bases). The CDR3 is 14 residues long. V lost 7 bases to trimming and J lost 0 bases, with 13 bases between them. Germline V gene data show CDR1 as MNHEY and CDR2 as SVGAGI. The CDR3 here is CASNDQGDSYEQYF. The CDR3 DNA reads TGTGCCAGCAACGATCAAGGGGACTCCTACGAGCAGTACTTC.

This clone was detected once. The chain is built from TRBV7-8 and TRBJ2-1; weak D call: TRBD2 (5 bases). The V end lost 5 bases, the J end lost 5 bases, and 13 bases lay between the germline ends. Germline CDR1 reads SGHVS; CDR2 reads FQNEAQ. The CDR3 spans 14 residues. CDR3 region: CASSDAGGDNEQFF. CDR3 bases: TGTGCCAGCAGCGATGCGGGTGGGGACAATGAGCAGTTCTTC. Drawing the rest from reference TRBV7-8 and TRBJ2-1, the complete variable domain is GAGVSQSPRYKVAKRGQDVALRCDPISGHVSLFWYQQALGQGPEFLTYFQNEAQLDKSGLPSDRFFAERPEGSVSTLKIQRTQQEDSAVYLCASSDAGGDNEQFFGPGTRLTVL.

In this sample, this clone turned up once. The J gene is TRBJ2-3, the V gene TRBV7-3; tentatively, D is TRBD2 (6 bases). CDR1 is SGHTA, CDR2 FQGTGA, per germline. V lost 6 bases and J lost 6, with 10 bases in between. This CDR3 comprises 12 residues. The CDR3 spells CASSSGGDTQYF. In nucleotides, the CDR3 is TGTGCCAGCAGTTCTGGGGGGGATACGCAGTATTTT.